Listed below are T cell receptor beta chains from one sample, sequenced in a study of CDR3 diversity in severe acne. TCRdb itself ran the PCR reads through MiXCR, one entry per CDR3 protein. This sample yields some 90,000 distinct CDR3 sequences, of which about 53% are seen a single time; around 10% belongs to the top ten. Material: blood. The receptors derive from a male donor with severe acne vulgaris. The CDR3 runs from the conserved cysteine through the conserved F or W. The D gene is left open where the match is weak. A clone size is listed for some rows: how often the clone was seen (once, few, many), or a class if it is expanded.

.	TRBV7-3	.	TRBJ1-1	TGTGCCAGCTTAACCACCGATACTGAAGCTTTCTTT	CASLTTDTEAFF
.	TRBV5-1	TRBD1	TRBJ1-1	TGCGCCAGCAGCGACAGGGGAAGGAACACTGGAGCTTTCTTT	CASSDRGRNTGAFF
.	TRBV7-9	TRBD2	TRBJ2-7	TGTGCCAGCAGCTTAGAATTGGGGGGGTCCTACGAGCAGTACTTC	CASSLELGGSYEQYF
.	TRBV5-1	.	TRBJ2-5	TGTGCCAGCAGCGTGGATGGGGGGCAAGAGACCCAGTACTTC	CASSVDGGQETQYF
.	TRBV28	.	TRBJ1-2	TGTGCCAGCATGCAAGGTCAGGGCTACACCTTC	CASMQGQGYTF
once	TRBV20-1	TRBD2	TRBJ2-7	TGCAGTGCTAGGGGAGCGGGGCAGAGCTCCTACGAGCAGTACTTC	CSARGAGQSSYEQYF
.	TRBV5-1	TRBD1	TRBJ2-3	TGCGCCAGCAGCCTGGACAGGACGCACGCAGATACGCAGTATTTT	CASSLDRTHADTQYF
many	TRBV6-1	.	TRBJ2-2	TGTGCCAGCAGTGAAAATTCCCTGAACACCGGGGAGCTGTTTTTT	CASSENSLNTGELFF
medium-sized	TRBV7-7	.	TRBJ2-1	TGTGCTAGCAGCCCAAGCAGGGGTAGTGGTGAGCAGTTCTTC	CASSPSRGSGEQFF
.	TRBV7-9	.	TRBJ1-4	TGTGCCAGCAGCCCACCGGGGCCGACCTTAGGCGGACTGTTTTTT	CASSPPGPTLGGLFF
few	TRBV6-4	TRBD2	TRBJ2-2	TGTGCCAGCTCGAAGGATGGCGGGAGTTCGAACACCGGGGAGCTGTTTTTT	CASSKDGGSSNTGELFF
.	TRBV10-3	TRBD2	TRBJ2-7	TGTGCCATCAGTGAGTCGGGGAGGGCGTACGAGCAGTACTTC	CAISESGRAYEQYF
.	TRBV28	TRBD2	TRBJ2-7	TGTGCCAGCAGTTCCCTGACTAGCGGGCGACCCTACGAGCAGTACTTC	CASSSLTSGRPYEQYF
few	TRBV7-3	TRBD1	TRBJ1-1	TGTGCCAGCAGCCCCACGACAGGGGCCGCGAACACTGAAGCTTTCTTT	CASSPTTGAANTEAFF
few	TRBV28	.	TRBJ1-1	TGTGCCAGCTACAGTGAAGGAAACACTGAAGCTTTCTTT	CASYSEGNTEAFF
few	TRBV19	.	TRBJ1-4	TGTGCCAGTAGACCCGGGACAATCAACTATGAAAAACTGTTTTTT	CASRPGTINYEKLFF
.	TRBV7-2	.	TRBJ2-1	TGTGCCAGCAGCTTATGGCGGGGCAGGTACGATGAGCAGTTCTTC	CASSLWRGRYDEQFF
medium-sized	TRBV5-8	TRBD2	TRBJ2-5	TGTGCCAGCAGCCTGACTAGCGGGAGATATCAAGAGACCCAGTACTTC	CASSLTSGRYQETQYF
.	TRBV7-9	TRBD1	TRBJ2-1	TGCGCCAGCAGCCGGACAGGGTACAATGAGCAGTCCTTC	CASSRTGYNEQSF
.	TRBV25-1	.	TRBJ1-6	TGTGCCAGCTCCACCAGCGGTTCACCCCTCCACTTT	CASSTSGSPLHF
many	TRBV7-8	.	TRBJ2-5	TGTGCCAGCAGCCCACGAGTATTAGAGACCCAGTACTTC	CASSPRVLETQYF
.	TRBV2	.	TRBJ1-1	TGTGCCAGCCGGACTCCTAATCGAAGACGGAGTGAAGCTTTCTTT	CASRTPNRRRSEAFF
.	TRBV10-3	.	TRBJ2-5	TGTGCCATCAGTGAGCCGTCTTTAGGCCCTCGGGCGACCCAGTACTTC	CAISEPSLGPRATQYF
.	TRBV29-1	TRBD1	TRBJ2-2	TGCAGCGTCTTCCTCGCCAGGACAGGGTTGGGGGAGCTGTTTTTT	CSVFLARTGLGELFF
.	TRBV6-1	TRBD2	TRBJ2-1	TGTGCCAGCAAGACTAGCGGGGGGGCCGGTGAGCAGTTCTTC	CASKTSGGAGEQFF
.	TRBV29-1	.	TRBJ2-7	TGCAGCGTAACGGGAGGGGGGACAGGGAGTTTCTTACCCTACGAGCAGTACTTC	CSVTGGGTGSFLPYEQYF
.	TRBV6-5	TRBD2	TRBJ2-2	TGTGCCGGTTTCCGGGGGGGCATCGGGGAGCTGTTTTTT	CAGFRGGIGELFF
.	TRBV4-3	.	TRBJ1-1	TGCGCCAGCAGCCAAGATCTAAGGTGGACTGAAGCTTTCTTT	CASSQDLRWTEAFF
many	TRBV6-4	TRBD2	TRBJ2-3	TGTGCCAGCAGTCAACTAGCGGGAGTCACAGATACGCAGTATTTT	CASSQLAGVTDTQYF
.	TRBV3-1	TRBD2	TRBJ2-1	TGTGCCAGCAGCCAACTAGCGGGAGTCGGGGACCGTAGTGAGCAGTTCTTC	CASSQLAGVGDRSEQFF
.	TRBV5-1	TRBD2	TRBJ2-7	TGCGCCAGCAGACCCGGGACTAGCGGTCTCGCCGACTCCTACGAGCAGTACTTC	CASRPGTSGLADSYEQYF
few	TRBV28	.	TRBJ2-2	TGTGCCAGCAGTTTAATGCAGGCCGGGGAGCTGTTTTTT	CASSLMQAGELFF
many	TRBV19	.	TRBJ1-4	TGTGCCAGTAGTAGACAGGCTCTTACAGAACTGTTTTTT	CASSRQALTELFF
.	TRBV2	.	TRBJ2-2	TGTGCCAGCAGCCAAGATCTCAGCAGCACCGGGGAGCTGTTTTTT	CASSQDLSSTGELFF